The 23 T cell receptor beta chains below come from one sample, sequenced in a study of beta chain features in type 1 diabetes. Expressed TCRB transcripts were sequenced because the entire RNA isolate underwent reverse transcription. Some clones are missing from TCRdb's copy, which holds only in-frame ones; the method was immunoSEQ multiplex PCR. Seen here are about 320,000 clones, around 15% observed once, and the top ten hold over 5%. Sequencing was carried out using central memory CD4+ T cells from blood. These receptors all stem from a man in his thirties or forties in good health.

This clone occurred a few times. This chain connects TRBV5-4 to TRBJ1-2; D is unclear. Germline CDR1 SGHNT, CDR2 YYREEE (reference sequence). The ends were cut back, 3 bases at V and 3 bases at J, with 6 bases in the middle. The CDR3 spans 12 residues. This chain's CDR3 is CASSSTYYGYTF. CDR3 sequence (DNA): TGTGCCAGCAGCTCGACATACTATGGCTACACCTTC.

The gene calls are TRBV7-9 and TRBJ2-7; no clear D gene. This CDR3 region has 15 residues. Germline CDR1 SEHNR, CDR2 FQNEAQ (reference sequence). The V end lost 5 bases, the J end lost 3 bases, and 17 bases lay between the germline ends. This CDR3 reads CASSLAVSASYEQYF. As DNA, the CDR3 is TGTGCCAGCAGCCTCGCGGTCAGTGCCAGCTACGAGCAGTACTTC.

This clone was observed a few times. This rearrangement joins TRBV2 to TRBJ2-1; the D gene is possibly TRBD2 (6 bases). The CDR3 contains 11 residues. Trimming left V 1 base short and J 13 bases short, with 8 bases between. The V gene's germline CDR1 is SNHLY and CDR2 FYNNEI. The CDR3 here is CASSEVGTQFF. The CDR3 coding sequence is TGTGCCAGCAGTGAAGTCGGGACTCAGTTCTTC.

This clone was recorded a few times. V gene TRBV6-9 combines with J gene TRBJ2-2; D possibly uses TRBD1 or TRBD2 (5 bases each). From germline, CDR1 is MNHGY and CDR2 SVAAGI. The ends were cut back, 4 bases at V and 6 bases at J, with 21 bases in the middle. This CDR3 has 17 residues. CDR3 region: CASSLSRDPKGPGELFF. CDR3 DNA sequence: TGTGCCAGCAGTTTGTCCCGGGACCCCAAGGGGCCCGGGGAGCTGTTTTTT.

Ten or more counts support this clone. This chain joins TRBV6-5 and TRBJ2-1; D gene ambiguous. Per the germline V gene, CDR1 is MNHEY and CDR2 is SVGAGI. This CDR3 is built from 13 residues. Trimming removed 5 bases from V and 8 bases from J, with 13 bases in between. The CDR3: CASSLQRRYEQFF. Written as DNA, the CDR3 is TGTGCCAGCAGTCTCCAACGCCGATATGAGCAGTTCTTC.

The sample holds a few counts of this clone. The chain joins TRBV7-2 to TRBJ1-1; tentatively, D is TRBD1 (5 bases). The V gene's germline CDR1 is SGHTA and CDR2 FQGNSA. Trimming cost V 1 base and J 10 bases, with 10 bases left between them. The CDR3 sequence is 12 residues long. The CDR3 spells CASSLGVRGAFF. The CDR3 bases are TGTGCCAGCAGCTTAGGTGTTAGGGGAGCTTTCTTT.

The chain combines TRBV11-3 with TRBJ2-4, with no clear D. Trimming stripped 0 bases from V and 0 bases from J, with 6 bases between. The CDR3 loop spans 15 amino acids. CDR1 and CDR2 from the germline V gene are SGHNT and YENEEA. In nucleotides, the CDR3 is TGTGCCAGCAGCTTAGACGCAGCAGCCAAAAACATTCAGTACTTC. It is translated as CASSLDAAAKNIQYF.

This clone came up a few times. CDR3 in amino acids: CSVDQEQGMRYTF. The CDR3 bases are TGCAGCGTTGATCAAGAGCAAGGCATGCGCTACACCTTC. The gene calls are TRBV29-1 and TRBJ1-2; D gene ambiguous. Between the trimmed V and J ends, which lost 3 bases and 9 bases, there was a span of 17 bases. The CDR3 has 13 amino acids. The germline gives CDR1 SQVTM, CDR2 ANQGSEA.

This clone came up a few times. The gene calls are TRBV27 and TRBJ1-2; D ambiguous. The CDR3 runs to 13 residues. Germline V CDR1 and CDR2: MNHEY, SMNVEV (reference sequence). Trimming stripped 3 bases from V and 2 bases from J, with 7 bases between. CDR3 sequence: CASSLRRNYGYTF. The CDR3 DNA is TGTGCCAGCAGTTTGCGGAGAAACTATGGCTACACCTTC.

The chain is built from TRBV5-6 and TRBJ2-1; the D gene could be TRBD1 or TRBD2 (5 bases each). The germline CDR1 and CDR2 sequences are SGHDT and YYEEEE. Trimming left V 2 bases short and J 9 bases short, with 12 bases between. This CDR3 contains 13 residues. The CDR3 coding sequence is TGTGCCAGCAGCTTAGATCGAGGGGCTGAGCAGTTCTTC. It encodes CASSLDRGAEQFF.

The chain is built from TRBV7-3 and TRBJ2-2, with 7 bases aligning to TRBD2. The V and J ends lost 2 bases and 1 base, in that order; junction bases with no gene match: 4. Germline loops: CDR1 SGHTA, CDR2 FQGTGA. The CDR3 contains 16 residues. This CDR3 reads CASSLPSGVNTGELFF. The CDR3 coding sequence is TGTGCCAGCAGCTTACCCAGCGGGGTGAACACCGGGGAGCTGTTTTTT.

This clone was counted a few times. V usage is TRBV11-2 and J usage is TRBJ2-2; the D is unclear. The germline V gene encodes CDR1 SGHAT and CDR2 FQNNGV. The CDR3 consists of 14 residues. Trimming removed 3 bases from V and 1 base from J, with 6 bases in between. CDR3 nucleotide sequence: TGTGCCAGCAGCTTCCAAGGGAACACCGGGGAGCTGTTTTTT. Amino acids: CASSFQGNTGELFF.

This clone was detected only a few times. The chain has TRBV5-4 and TRBJ2-1, with 9 bases matching TRBD2. The V and J ends lost 3 bases and 1 base, in that order; junction bases with no gene match: 8. Per germline, CDR1 SGHNT and CDR2 YYREEE (reference sequence). This CDR3 has 17 residues. The CDR3 DNA sequence: TGTGCCAGCAGCTCCCGGGGTAGCGGGAGTTCCTACAATGAGCAGTTCTTC. Its translation is CASSSRGSGSSYNEQFF. Full variable domain (rest looked up from reference TRBV5-4 and TRBJ2-1): ETGVTQSPTHLIKTRGQQVTLRCSSQSGHNTVSWYQQALGQGPQFIFQYYREEENGRGNFPPRFSGLQFPNYSSELNVNALELDDSALYLCASSSRGSGSSYNEQFFGPGTRLTVL.

The rearrangement uses TRBV14 and TRBJ2-2, with D uncertain. The CDR3 extends over 12 amino acids. Germline V gives CDR1 SGHDN, CDR2 FVKESK. The V gene lost 0 bases and the J gene lost 6 bases, with 2 bases spanning the gap. The CDR3 sequence is CASSQEPGELFF. DNA for the CDR3: TGTGCCAGCAGCCAAGAACCCGGGGAGCTGTTTTTT. Using reference TRBV14 and TRBJ2-2 for the parts outside the CDR3, the full variable domain is EAGVTQFPSHSVIEKGQTVTLRCDPISGHDNLYWYRRVMGKEIKFLLHFVKESKQDESGMPNNRFLAERTGGTYSTLKVQPAELEDSGVYFCASSQEPGELFFGEGSRLTVL.

V and J are TRBV4-2 and TRBJ2-5, with 10 nucleotides matching TRBD2. Germline trimming cut 5 bases from V and 2 bases from J; bases unmatched to any gene: 11. The CDR3 length is 17 residues. Germline lookup yields CDR1 LGHNA and CDR2 YNFKEQ. DNA for the CDR3: TGTGCCAGCAGCTCCCGGGAACTAGCGGGGTCGCAAGAGACCCAGTACTTC. It is translated as CASSSRELAGSQETQYF.

This clone was recorded many times. J is TRBJ2-7 and V is TRBV7-2, with D maybe TRBD1 (6 bases). The germline gives CDR1 SGHTA, CDR2 FQGNSA. The CDR3 runs 15 residues. Trimming stripped 2 bases from V and 3 bases from J, with 14 bases between. CDR3 sequence (DNA): TGTGCCAGCAGCTTATCTGGGGGCCGGAACTACGAGCAGTACTTC. Protein: CASSLSGGRNYEQYF. Looking up the rest from reference TRBV7-2 and TRBJ2-7 gives the full variable domain: GAGVSQSPSNKVTEKGKDVELRCDPISGHTALYWYRQSLGQGLEFLIYFQGNSAPDKSGLPSDRFSAERTGGSVSTLTIQRTQQEDSAVYLCASSLSGGRNYEQYFGPGTRLTVT.

This clone showed up just a few times. The chain combines TRBV6-1 with TRBJ1-1, with D uncertain. With 0 bases removed from V and 1 base from J, the gap between germline ends came to 12 bases. CDR3 length: 16 residues. Per germline, CDR1 MNHNS and CDR2 SASEGT. CDR3 coding DNA: TGTGCCAGCAGTGAAGCGCTCGGCAGCCAGAACACTGAAGCTTTCTTT. Protein product: CASSEALGSQNTEAFF.

This clone has only a few counts. The chain combines TRBV2 with TRBJ2-1; D unclear. Germline CDR1 is SNHLY and CDR2 is FYNNEI. CDR3 length: 15 residues. Trimming removed 3 bases from V and 0 bases from J, with 9 bases in between. CDR3 nucleotide sequence: TGTGCCAGCAGTGATGGGGTAAGCTCCTACAATGAGCAGTTCTTC. Residues: CASSDGVSSYNEQFF.

The rearrangement joins TRBV7-9 to TRBJ2-5; possible D gene TRBD1, 6 bases. CDR3 length: 13 residues. Trimming cost V 2 bases and J 5 bases, with 9 bases left between them. Germline CDR1 SEHNR, CDR2 FQNEAQ (reference sequence). The CDR3 DNA reads as TGTGCCAGCAGCTTACAGGGGATGGAGACCCAGTACTTC. Protein product: CASSLQGMETQYF.

This chain joins TRBV29-1 and TRBJ1-1; 7 bases fit TRBD1. Trimming at V came to 5 bases and at J to 0 bases, leaving 6 bases not matched to a gene. The V gene's germline CDR1 is SQVTM and CDR2 ANQGSEA. This CDR3 is 14 amino acids long. The DNA for the CDR3 is TGCAGCGTTACTGAGGGGGCACTGAACACTGAAGCTTTCTTT. This translates into CSVTEGALNTEAFF.

The CDR3 reads CASTGQGVSEAFF. The CDR3 DNA follows: TGTGCCAGCACCGGACAGGGGGTCTCTGAAGCTTTCTTT. The chain combines TRBV5-4 with TRBJ1-1; 10 bases fit TRBD1. CDR1 and CDR2 (germline): SGHNT, YYREEE (reference sequence). The J segment lost 6 bases and the V segment lost 6 bases, leaving 5 bases of the junction unmatched. The CDR3 runs to 13 residues.

V gene TRBV19 combines with J gene TRBJ1-2, with D maybe TRBD1 (6 bases). V lost 8 bases and J 6 bases, leaving 13 bases between the germline ends. CDR3 length: 12 amino acids. CDR1 LNHDA and CDR2 SQIVND come from the germline V gene (reference sequence). The CDR3 region has the DNA TGTGCCAGTTCCGGGACAACGCATGGCTACACCTTC. This sequence encodes CASSGTTHGYTF.

Here the CDR3 DNA reads TGTGCCAGCAGCCGAATTAGTGACAATGAGCAGTTCTTC. Translating gives CASSRISDNEQFF. V and J are TRBV7-9 and TRBJ2-1; D unresolved. CDR3 size: 13 residues. V lost 5 bases to trimming and J lost 5 bases, with 10 bases between them. The germline CDR1 and CDR2 sequences are SEHNR and FQNEAQ (reference sequence).